This T cell receptor (beta chain) emerged from a study of T cells in Graves' hyperthyroidism and ophthalmopathy. Amplification of TCR beta CDR3 regions used RNA as the template. The HTBI primer set drove a first-round RT-PCR of the TCR CDR3. TCRdb re-called the multiplex PCR reads through MiXCR, storing one row per CDR3 protein. The top ten hold about 18% of the sample, which has 500,000 to 700,000 distinct CDR3 sequences, 15% to 20% seen once. Germline V CDR1 and CDR2: ENHRY, SYGVKD. Trimming at V came to 10 bases and at J to 6 bases, leaving 6 bases not matched to a gene. This CDR3 is built from 11 residues. This clonotype was seen repeatedly, ten times or more.

Material: blood. The clonotype comes from a woman in her late teens or twenties with Graves' hyperthyroidism. This chain connects TRBV10-3 to TRBJ2-7, with 7 nucleotides matching TRBD1. The CDR3: CASTTGFEQYF. The CDR3 DNA reads TGTGCCAGCACGACAGGGTTCGAGCAGTACTTC.